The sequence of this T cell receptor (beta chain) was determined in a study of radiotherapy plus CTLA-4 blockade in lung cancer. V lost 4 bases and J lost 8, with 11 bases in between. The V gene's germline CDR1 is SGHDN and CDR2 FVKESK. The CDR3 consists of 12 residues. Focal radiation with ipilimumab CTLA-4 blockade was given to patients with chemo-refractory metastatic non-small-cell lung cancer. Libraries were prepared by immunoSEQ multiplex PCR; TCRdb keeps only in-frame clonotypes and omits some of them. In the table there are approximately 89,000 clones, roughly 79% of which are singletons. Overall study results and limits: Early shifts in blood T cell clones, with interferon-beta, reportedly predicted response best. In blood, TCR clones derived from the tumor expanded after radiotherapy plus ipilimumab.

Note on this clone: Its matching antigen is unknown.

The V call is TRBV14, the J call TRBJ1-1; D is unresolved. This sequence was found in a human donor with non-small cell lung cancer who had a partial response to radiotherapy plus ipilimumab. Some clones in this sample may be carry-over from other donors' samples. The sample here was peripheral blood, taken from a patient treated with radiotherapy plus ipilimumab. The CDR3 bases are TGTGCCAGCAGCCGCGACTTAGTCGAAGCTTTCTTT. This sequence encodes CASSRDLVEAFF.